Below, one T cell receptor beta chain is given with its context. With a J-beta primer mix and a sample-barcoded 5' primer, a second PCR ran 7 to 11 cycles. Template switching added a 12-random-nucleotide identifier to every cDNA molecule. TCRdb re-called the 5' RACE reads with MiXCR, one entry per CDR3 protein. The sample holds 850,000 to 1,000,000 distinct CDR3 sequences, roughly half seen once. This entry is derived from a study of blood T cells in healthy people across ages. Trimming took 6 bases from V and 3 from J, leaving 16 bases between them. The CDR3 has 15 amino acids. Germline values: CDR1 MNHEY, CDR2 SMNVEV (reference sequence).

This sequence joins TRBV27 and TRBJ2-3; either TRBD1 or TRBD2 may supply D (5 bases each). The TCR was taken from a woman aged 60 to 75 in good health. Material: blood. The DNA for the CDR3 is TGTGCCAGCAGCTCCGTCGGGGACGCAACAGATACGCAGTATTTT. As protein: CASSSVGDATDTQYF.